The 15 T cell receptor beta chains listed next were all sequenced from one sample in a study of cytomegalovirus exposure and HLA in healthy donors. Amplification used 60 Vbeta primers and 13 Jbeta primers. Assay used: immunoSEQ multiplex PCR; TCRdb lists only in-frame clones, some missing. The sample yields some 98,000 clones, around 80% seen once. The sequenced material came from PBMCs. The receptors come from a man younger than 30 in good health and CMV-seropositive.

The V call is TRBV19, the J call TRBJ1-4, with a weak D call TRBD1 (5 bases). The length of the CDR3 is 15 residues. The V end lost 5 bases, the J end lost 6 bases, and 16 bases lay between the germline ends. In germline, CDR1 is LNHDA, CDR2 SQIVND (reference sequence). CDR3 amino acids: CASSFRRGLDEKLFF. CDR3 in DNA: TGTGCCAGTAGTTTCCGACGGGGGTTGGATGAAAAACTGTTTTTT.

V and J are TRBV2 and TRBJ1-6; possible D gene TRBD1, 6 bases. The CDR3 runs 19 residues. The V gene's germline CDR1 is SNHLY and CDR2 FYNNEI. V lost 0 bases to trimming and J lost 0 bases, with 15 bases between them. CDR3 sequence reads: CASSEARGGSSSYNSPLHF. The CDR3 nucleotides are TGTGCCAGCAGTGAAGCAAGGGGGGGTTCTAGCTCCTATAATTCACCCCTCCACTTT.

A remark on this clone: An end of the junction does not agree with germline; a read error may underlie this. V is TRBV13 and J is TRBJ2-7; D is unclear. Looked up from germline, CDR1 is PRHDT and CDR2 is FYEKMQ (reference sequence). There are 15 residues in the CDR3. The CDR3 region is CASSLGSPRSYEQYF. The CDR3 bases are TGTGCCAGCAGCCTAGGTAGTCCGAGATCCTACGAGCAGTACTTC.

The chain links TRBV2 to TRBJ1-6; a possible D gene is TRBD1 (6 bases). V was clipped by 4 bases and J by 5 bases, with 12 bases between them. Germline lookup yields CDR1 SNHLY and CDR2 FYNNEI. There are 15 residues in the CDR3. DNA for the CDR3: TGTGCCAGCAGTGGGGCCGGGACAAATAATTCACCCCTCCACTTT. Its protein is CASSGAGTNNSPLHF.

The chain employs TRBV6-1 and TRBJ1-5; D is possibly TRBD1 (6 bases). The CDR3 runs 12 residues. The V gene's germline CDR1 is MNHNS and CDR2 SASEGT. Trimming pared 6 bases from V and 7 bases from J, leaving 10 bases between. This CDR3 is CASRQGLQPQHF. The CDR3 DNA follows: TGTGCCAGCAGACAGGGATTACAGCCCCAGCATTTT.

The chain carries TRBV27 and TRBJ2-3, with D perhaps TRBD2 (5 bases). Trimming pared 4 bases from V and 2 bases from J, leaving 10 bases between. The germline V gene encodes CDR1 MNHEY and CDR2 SMNVEV (reference sequence). The CDR3 length is 14 residues. Written as DNA, the CDR3 is TGTGCCAGCAGTTCACCCGGGGACACAGATACGCAGTATTTT. Residues: CASSSPGDTDTQYF.

The J gene is TRBJ2-2, the V gene TRBV5-4; D is ambiguous. V was cut by 2 bases and J by 5 bases, with 13 bases left in between. The CDR3 extends over 15 amino acids. Germline loops: CDR1 SGHNT, CDR2 YYREEE (reference sequence). The CDR3 spells CASSLDIFATGELFF. The DNA for the CDR3 is TGTGCCAGCAGCTTAGACATTTTTGCGACCGGGGAGCTGTTTTTT.

The sample holds one count of this clone. This rearrangement joins TRBV4-1 to TRBJ1-5; no clear D gene. The CDR3 extends over 17 amino acids. V was pared by 1 base and J by 1 base, with 14 bases between. The germline CDR1 and CDR2 sequences are MGHRA and YSYEKL. This CDR3 reads CASSQVAQRRSNQPQHF. The CDR3 DNA reads TGCGCCAGCAGCCAAGTAGCACAAAGACGGAGCAATCAGCCCCAGCATTTT.

V is TRBV18 and J is TRBJ1-1, with D unresolved. Trimming pared 3 bases from V and 5 bases from J, leaving 10 bases between. This CDR3 contains 13 residues. Germline CDR1 and CDR2: KGHSH and LQKENI. The CDR3 reads CASSPFGDTEAFF. The CDR3 DNA is TGTGCCAGCTCACCTTTCGGGGATACTGAAGCTTTCTTT.

The chain combines TRBV5-1 with TRBJ2-7, with D possibly matching TRBD2 (5 bases). The CDR3 totals 16 residues. Germline CDR1 is SGHRS and CDR2 is YFSETQ. V was pared by 3 bases and J by 2 bases, with 18 bases between. The CDR3 is CASSSGPIGVTYEQYF. The CDR3, as DNA: TGCGCCAGCAGCTCCGGGCCGATCGGGGTGACCTACGAGCAGTACTTC.

The rearrangement joins TRBV15 to TRBJ2-2; D is ambiguous. The CDR3 contains 11 residues. CDR1 and CDR2 (germline): LNHNV, YYDKDF (reference sequence). Trimming shortened V by 7 bases and J by 6 bases, and 6 bases separated the two germline ends. The CDR3 DNA reads TGTGCCACCATTTCCGCCGGGGAGCTGTTTTTT. Protein product: CATISAGELFF.

V and J are TRBV5-1 and TRBJ1-2; 7 bases line up with TRBD1. Trimming at V came to 2 bases and at J to 9 bases, leaving 10 bases not matched to a gene. Germline CDR1 reads SGHRS; CDR2 reads YFSETQ. CDR3 length equals 14 residues. In DNA form, the CDR3 reads TGCGCCAGCAGCTTACAGGGGCCGTTGGTTCGCTACACCTTC. Amino acid sequence: CASSLQGPLVRYTF. Filled out from reference TRBV5-1 and TRBJ1-2, the complete variable domain reads KAGVTQTPRYLIKTRGQQVTLSCSPISGHRSVSWYQQTPGQGLQFLFEYFSETQRNKGNFPGRFSGRQFSNSRSEMNVSTLELGDSALYLCASSLQGPLVRYTFGSGTRLTVV.

This chain joins TRBV5-1 and TRBJ2-7; TRBD1 matches at 8 bases. CDR1 and CDR2 (germline): SGHRS, YFSETQ. The CDR3 is made up of 15 amino acids. Germline trimming cut 7 bases from V and 3 bases from J; bases unmatched to any gene: 12. For the CDR3, the DNA is TGCGCCAGCTCCCCGGGGACAGGCGGCATCTACGAGCAGTACTTC. This gives the protein CASSPGTGGIYEQYF.

This sequence joins TRBV5-1 and TRBJ2-5, with D perhaps matching TRBD2 (7 bases). Germline-derived CDR1 and CDR2 are SGHRS and YFSETQ. V gave up 4 bases and J gave up 2 bases, with 12 bases separating them. This CDR3 spans 14 amino acids. The CDR3 DNA is TGCGCCAGCAGCACAGGGACTACGCAAGAGACCCAGTACTTC. Residues: CASSTGTTQETQYF.

The CDR3 DNA follows: TGTGCCAGCAGTCTAATGTCACTAGGCAATGAGCAGTTCTTC. It yields the protein CASSLMSLGNEQFF. The rearrangement joins TRBV27 to TRBJ2-1; weak D call: TRBD2 (5 bases). Germline V CDR1 and CDR2: MNHEY, SMNVEV (reference sequence). This CDR3 contains 14 residues. V gave up 5 bases and J gave up 6 bases, with 14 bases separating them.